These 21 T cell receptor beta chains originate from one sample sequenced in a study of cytomegalovirus exposure and HLA in healthy donors. It was with 60 Vbeta and 13 Jbeta primers that the PCR ran. Repertoires were generated with immunoSEQ multiplex PCR, while TCRdb's copy carries only in-frame clones and drops some. Among 110,000 to 150,000 clones listed, roughly 80% were seen once. The sequenced material came from PBMCs. The receptors were gathered from a man aged 40-49 years in good health and CMV-seropositive.

The rearrangement joins TRBV11-3 to TRBJ2-7; 10 bases align to TRBD2. Germline CDR1 SGHNT, CDR2 YENEEA. There are 16 residues in the CDR3. J was trimmed by 6 bases and V by 2 bases; bases with no gene match: 10. CDR3 nucleotide sequence: TGTGCCAGCAGCTTATTCCTAGCGGGGGTCTATGGCGAGCAGTACTTC. It specifies CASSLFLAGVYGEQYF.

The DNA of the CDR3 is TGTGCCAGCAGCTTGGGACAGGGCCCAAAGCAGTACTTC. Amino acids: CASSLGQGPKQYF. The chain employs TRBV5-6 and TRBJ2-7, with 7 bases aligning to TRBD1. Germline V gives CDR1 SGHDT, CDR2 YYEEEE. The ends lost 0 bases at V and 8 bases at J; junction bases unmatched: 5. The CDR3 spans 13 residues.

The V and J genes are TRBV19 and TRBJ2-7; 9 bases fit TRBD1. The CDR3 runs 16 residues. Germline V gene data show CDR1 as LNHDA and CDR2 as SQIVND (reference sequence). With 3 bases clipped from V and 4 bases from J, the junction kept 10 bases outside the gene matches. CDR3: CASSIVPGQGKYEQYF. CDR3 DNA: TGTGCCAGTAGTATTGTCCCGGGACAGGGAAAATACGAGCAGTACTTC.

The chain employs TRBV5-4 and TRBJ2-5, with TRBD2 matching over 8 bases. CDR3 length: 15 residues. The germline V gene has CDR1 SGHNT and CDR2 YYREEE (reference sequence). Trimming took 2 bases from V and 4 from J; bases not matched to a gene: 7. The CDR3 here is CASSLTSGAPETQYF. The CDR3 region has the DNA TGTGCCAGCAGCTTAACTAGCGGAGCCCCAGAGACCCAGTACTTC.

V and J are TRBV20-1 and TRBJ2-7; no clear D gene. The CDR3 is 11 residues long. The germline CDR1 and CDR2 sequences are DFQATT and SNEGSKA (reference sequence). V lost 4 bases and J lost 3, with 7 bases in between. The CDR3 region has the DNA TGCAGTGCTAACTCCCTCTACGAGCAGTACTTC. It codes for CSANSLYEQYF.

This clone was found many times. The chain is built from TRBV5-6 and TRBJ1-1; possible D gene TRBD1, 6 bases. V was shortened by 5 bases and J by 2 bases, with 19 bases between the two germline ends. This CDR3 comprises 16 residues. Germline CDR1 is SGHDT and CDR2 is YYEEEE. CDR3 sequence: CASSPDRSNLNTEAFF. The CDR3 nucleotides read TGTGCCAGCAGTCCCGACAGGAGCAACCTAAACACTGAAGCTTTCTTT.

The chain links TRBV19 to TRBJ2-7; tentatively, D is TRBD2 (6 bases). The CDR3 loop spans 15 amino acids. V lost 6 bases to trimming and J lost 1 base, with 16 bases between them. Per the germline V gene, CDR1 is LNHDA and CDR2 is SQIVND (reference sequence). CDR3 DNA: TGTGCCAGTAGCCCCGGAGCCGGAGGGTCCTACGAGCAGTACTTC. Translated: CASSPGAGGSYEQYF.

This rearrangement joins TRBV6-5 to TRBJ1-5; 10 bases align to TRBD1. The CDR3 contains 15 residues. J gave up 1 base and V 5 bases, and 2 bases lay outside the gene matches. Germline assignment: CDR1 MNHEY and CDR2 SVGAGI. In nucleotides, the CDR3 is TGTGCCAGCAGTCGGACAGGGGGAAGCAATCAGCCCCAGCATTTT. Translated, it gives CASSRTGGSNQPQHF.

The chain couples TRBV5-5 to TRBJ1-1, with 8 positions matching TRBD1. CDR1 and CDR2 (germline): SGHKS, YYEKEE (reference sequence). The CDR3 totals 17 residues. J lost 1 base, V lost 6 bases, and 14 bases had no gene match. The CDR3 region is CASTLRQGKPGNTEAFF. CDR3 DNA sequence: TGTGCCAGCACCTTACGACAGGGGAAACCGGGGAACACTGAAGCTTTCTTT.

The V and J genes are TRBV28 and TRBJ1-5; a possible D gene is TRBD1 (6 bases). Germline V CDR1 and CDR2: MDHEN, SYDVKM. With 6 bases removed from V and 6 bases from J, the gap between germline ends came to 12 bases. This CDR3 comprises 13 residues. CDR3 in amino acids: CASRVQGLQPQHF. CDR3 DNA sequence: TGTGCCAGCAGGGTCCAGGGGCTTCAGCCCCAGCATTTT.

This chain joins TRBV5-4 and TRBJ2-6, with D tentatively TRBD2 (6 bases). The ends were cut back, 4 bases at V and 0 bases at J, with 17 bases in the middle. CDR1 and CDR2 from the germline V gene are SGHNT and YYREEE (reference sequence). The CDR3 has 18 amino acids. In DNA form, the CDR3 reads TGTGCCAGCAGCCTCGATTCGGGACTCATCTCTGGGGCCAACGTCCTGACTTTC. As protein: CASSLDSGLISGANVLTF. Drawing the rest from reference TRBV5-4 and TRBJ2-6, the complete variable domain is ETGVTQSPTHLIKTRGQQVTLRCSSQSGHNTVSWYQQALGQGPQFIFQYYREEENGRGNFPPRFSGLQFPNYSSELNVNALELDDSALYLCASSLDSGLISGANVLTFGAGSRLTVL.

The rearrangement joins TRBV29-1 to TRBJ2-7, with D possibly being TRBD2 (6 bases). Per the germline V gene, CDR1 is SQVTM and CDR2 is ANQGSEA. V was shortened by 1 base and J by 6 bases, with 10 bases between the two germline ends. This CDR3 comprises 12 residues. CDR3 DNA sequence: TGCAGCGTTGAAGGGGGGGAGACCGAGCAGTACTTC. Its protein is CSVEGGETEQYF.

The chain carries TRBV4-2 and TRBJ2-3, with unresolved D. Germline values: CDR1 LGHNA, CDR2 YNFKEQ. This CDR3 comprises 15 residues. V lost 0 bases to trimming and J lost 7 bases, with 14 bases between them. The CDR3 nucleotides read TGTGCCAGCAGCCAAGATCGAGGAGAGTGGAATACGCAGTATTTT. Protein product: CASSQDRGEWNTQYF.

This clone occurred a few times. This chain joins TRBV9 and TRBJ1-1; tentative D call: TRBD1 (6 bases). Trimming left V 0 bases short and J 10 bases short, with 16 bases between. Germline CDR1 and CDR2: SGDLS and YYNGEE. This CDR3 contains 14 residues. DNA for the CDR3: TGTGCCAGCAGCGTAGGAGGGACATCATCAGGAGCTTTCTTT. Translated, it gives CASSVGGTSSGAFF.

This clone was seen once. The chain recombines TRBV30 with TRBJ1-4, with 7 nucleotides matching TRBD1. CDR3 length: 13 amino acids. The J segment lost 4 bases and the V segment lost 2 bases, leaving 1 base of the junction unmatched. Germline assignment: CDR1 GTSNPN and CDR2 SVGIG (reference sequence). This chain's CDR3 is CAWSQGVNEKLFF. The CDR3 DNA follows: TGTGCCTGGAGTCAGGGGGTTAATGAAAAACTGTTTTTT.

The gene calls are TRBV27 and TRBJ2-1; 7 positions agree with TRBD2. The V segment lost 5 bases and the J segment 7 bases; nucleotides outside the gene matches: 8. The CDR3 totals 14 residues. Germline lookup yields CDR1 MNHEY and CDR2 SMNVEV (reference sequence). CDR3 protein: CASSLSKLANEQFF. The CDR3 DNA follows: TGTGCCAGCAGTCTAAGTAAACTAGCGAATGAGCAGTTCTTC.

This clone occurred once. V usage is TRBV7-9 and J usage is TRBJ2-7, with a possible D match to TRBD2 (5 bases). There are 16 residues in the CDR3. With 5 bases removed from V and 0 bases from J, the gap between germline ends came to 17 bases. CDR1 is SEHNR, CDR2 FQNEAQ, per germline (reference sequence). Here the CDR3 reads CASSAISGEGSYEQYF. The CDR3 DNA sequence: TGTGCCAGCAGCGCCATCTCTGGAGAGGGCTCCTACGAGCAGTACTTC.

The rearrangement joins TRBV9 to TRBJ2-5, with 7 nucleotides matching TRBD1. The CDR3 spans 16 residues. With V trimmed by 0 bases and J by 2 bases, 7 bases remained unmatched. In germline, CDR1 is SGDLS, CDR2 YYNGEE. The CDR3 DNA follows: TGTGCCAGCAGCGTAGGAGACAGGGTGATTCAAGAGACCCAGTACTTC. This gives the protein CASSVGDRVIQETQYF.

The chain joins TRBV28 to TRBJ1-1; TRBD1 matches 10 bases. Germline V gene data show CDR1 as MDHEN and CDR2 as SYDVKM. This CDR3 comprises 15 residues. Trimming cost V 4 bases and J 4 bases; bases outside gene matches: 6. The CDR3 nucleotides read TGTGCCAGCAGTTCTACCGGGACAGGGGTCACTGAAGCTTTCTTT. This codes for CASSSTGTGVTEAFF.

V usage is TRBV19 and J usage is TRBJ2-1; perhaps TRBD2 as D (5 bases). The V end was cut by 4 bases, the J end by 5 bases, with 15 bases between. The germline CDR1 and CDR2 sequences are LNHDA and SQIVND (reference sequence). This CDR3 region has 15 residues. Written as DNA, the CDR3 is TGTGCCAGTAGTAGAGGGAGTCTAGGGAACAATGAGCAGTTCTTC. This codes for CASSRGSLGNNEQFF.

The CDR3 reads CAWSVLGGRAGYTF. Here the CDR3 DNA reads TGTGCCTGGAGTGTGCTAGGGGGCCGGGCTGGCTACACCTTC. The chain links TRBV30 to TRBJ1-2, with 7 bases lining up with TRBD1. CDR3 size: 14 residues. The V gene's germline CDR1 is GTSNPN and CDR2 SVGIG (reference sequence). The V and J ends lost 0 bases and 7 bases, in that order; junction bases with no gene match: 8. Supplemented by reference TRBV30 and TRBJ1-2, the full variable domain reads SQTIHQWPATLVQPVGSPLSLECTVEGTSNPNLYWYRQAAGRGLQLLFYSVGIGQISSEVPQNLSASRPQDRQFILSSKKLLLSDSGFYLCAWSVLGGRAGYTFGSGTRLTVV.